One sample yielded the 21 T cell receptor beta chains listed below, sequenced in a study of cytomegalovirus exposure and HLA in healthy donors. A multiplex PCR was run with 60 Vbeta primers and 13 Jbeta primers. Method: immunoSEQ multiplex PCR; TCRdb's copy keeps in-frame clones and lacks some. The sample lists roughly 70,000 clones; under 80% were seen once. Sequenced material: PBMCs. All receptors come from a male donor in good health and CMV-seropositive.

The chain links TRBV7-8 to TRBJ1-5; TRBD1 matches 10 bases. Germline V CDR1 and CDR2: SGHVS, FQNEAQ. This CDR3 has 20 residues. V lost 5 bases and J lost 1; bases outside the gene matches: 17. The CDR3 spells CASSTKAGTGEPSSNQPQHF. The DNA for the CDR3 is TGTGCCAGCAGCACTAAAGCCGGGACAGGGGAGCCTTCAAGCAATCAGCCCCAGCATTTT.

CDR3 amino acids: CASQGQRQETQYF. For the CDR3, the DNA is TGTGCCAGCCAAGGTCAGCGACAAGAGACCCAGTACTTC. The gene calls are TRBV18 and TRBJ2-5; D uncertain. The ends were cut back, 8 bases at V and 2 bases at J, with 12 bases in the middle. Germline V CDR1 and CDR2: KGHSH, LQKENI. The CDR3 sequence is 13 residues long.

In its sample, this clone was seen once. Here the CDR3 DNA reads TGTGCCAGCAGTGGGGACAGGTGGAACACTGAAGCTTTCTTT. Protein sequence: CASSGDRWNTEAFF. The rearrangement uses TRBV6-1 and TRBJ1-1; 8 nucleotides match TRBD1. The CDR3 covers 14 residues. The ends lost 4 bases at V and 1 base at J; junction bases unmatched: 2. Per the germline V gene, CDR1 is MNHNS and CDR2 is SASEGT.

The gene calls are TRBV6-1 and TRBJ1-2; 8 positions match TRBD1. After removal of 4 bases from V and 1 base from J, the junction contained 8 bases not matched to a gene. The germline CDR1 and CDR2 sequences are MNHNS and SASEGT. The CDR3 is 16 amino acids. The CDR3 nucleotides read TGTGCCAGCAGTGTAAAGACAGGGGTTGATAACTATGGCTACACCTTC. It codes for CASSVKTGVDNYGYTF.

This clone was seen a few times. CDR3 nucleotide sequence: TGTGCCAGCACCCGGTCTAATCAGCCCCAGCATTTT. It encodes CASTRSNQPQHF. This rearrangement joins TRBV7-2 to TRBJ1-5; D call uncertain. The CDR3 sequence is 12 residues long. Per germline, CDR1 SGHTA and CDR2 FQGNSA. Trimming removed 7 bases from V and 4 bases from J, with 8 bases in between.

V and J are TRBV7-9 and TRBJ2-7; 8 bases align to TRBD2. Germline loops: CDR1 SEHNR, CDR2 FQNEAQ (reference sequence). V dropped 6 bases and J dropped 5; count of bases not matched to a gene: 12. CDR3 size: 15 residues. CDR3 bases: TGTGCCAGCAGAAAACTAGCGGCCGCGGCCCACGAGCAGTACTTC. As protein: CASRKLAAAAHEQYF. The entire variable domain, with the rest obtained from reference TRBV7-9 and TRBJ2-7, is as follows: DTGVSQNPRHKITKRGQNVTFRCDPISEHNRLYWYRQTLGQGPEFLTYFQNEAQLEKSRLLSDRFSAERPKGSFSTLEIQRTEQGDSAMYLCASRKLAAAAHEQYFGPGTRLTVT.

The V and J genes are TRBV4-2 and TRBJ2-2; 12 nucleotides match TRBD2. Per the germline V gene, CDR1 is LGHNA and CDR2 is YNFKEQ. V lost 9 bases to trimming and J lost 5 bases; unmatched junction nucleotides: 16. CDR3 length: 18 residues. Here the CDR3 DNA reads TGTGCCAGTAAGGGTCTATCCCCTACTAGCGGGGGGACCGGGGAGCTGTTTTTT. Protein: CASKGLSPTSGGTGELFF.

The V gene is TRBV14, the J gene TRBJ1-1; weak D call: TRBD1 (5 bases). Germline V gives CDR1 SGHDN, CDR2 FVKESK. The CDR3 is 14 residues long. Between the trimmed V and J ends, which lost 4 bases and 3 bases, there was a span of 12 bases. CDR3 nucleotides: TGTGCCAGCAGCCTCCTCGGGGGGGACACTGAAGCTTTCTTT. The encoded protein is CASSLLGGDTEAFF.

The chain combines TRBV7-6 with TRBJ2-1; possible D gene TRBD1, 6 bases. Germline V lookup: CDR1 SGHVS, CDR2 FNYEAQ. The CDR3 totals 15 residues. V gave up 1 base and J gave up 6 bases, with 13 bases separating them. The CDR3 here is CASSLGDRPLNEQFF. For the CDR3, the DNA is TGTGCCAGCAGCTTAGGAGACAGGCCCCTCAATGAGCAGTTCTTC.

This chain joins TRBV7-2 and TRBJ2-5; D is possibly TRBD1 (6 bases). V was pared by 0 bases and J by 3 bases, with 11 bases between. Germline values: CDR1 SGHTA, CDR2 FQGNSA. The CDR3 extends over 15 amino acids. CDR3 coding DNA: TGTGCCAGCAGCTTAGCTGGGACAACAAAAGAGACCCAGTACTTC. It yields the protein CASSLAGTTKETQYF.

The chain combines TRBV9 with TRBJ2-3, with D possibly TRBD1 on 6 matching bases. CDR3 length: 14 amino acids. V lost 2 bases and J 5 bases, leaving 12 bases between the germline ends. Germline CDR1 reads SGDLS; CDR2 reads YYNGEE. The CDR3 loop is CASSVRQALDTQYF. The DNA of the CDR3 is TGTGCCAGCAGCGTCCGACAGGCGTTAGATACGCAGTATTTT.

The chain links TRBV5-5 to TRBJ1-1; 7 bases map to TRBD1. V shed 7 bases and J 8 bases; nucleotides not matched to a gene: 11. CDR1 is SGHKS, CDR2 YYEKEE, per germline (reference sequence). This CDR3 is 13 amino acids long. The CDR3 sequence: CASGPYQGEEAFF. The CDR3 DNA reads as TGTGCCAGCGGACCGTATCAGGGGGAGGAAGCTTTCTTT.

Only a few counts were recorded for this clone. J is TRBJ1-5 and V is TRBV7-2; D uncertain. Germline V CDR1 and CDR2: SGHTA, FQGNSA. Trimming shortened V by 2 bases and J by 8 bases, and 7 bases separated the two germline ends. CDR3 length equals 12 residues. The CDR3: CASSLTGEPQHF. DNA for the CDR3: TGTGCCAGCAGCTTAACGGGTGAGCCCCAGCATTTT.

The chain links TRBV7-3 to TRBJ2-1, with 14 bases matching TRBD2. V gave up 5 bases and J gave up 7 bases; unmatched junction bases: 16. Germline assignment: CDR1 SGHTA and CDR2 FQGTGA. The CDR3 runs 19 residues. Here the CDR3 DNA reads TGTGCCAGCAGCGCCCGCCCGACCGGGACTAGCGGGAGTAGGAATGAGCAGTTCTTC. Translated: CASSARPTGTSGSRNEQFF.

This clone was counted a few times. This chain uses TRBV5-6 with TRBJ1-2; TRBD1 matches at 7 bases. Germline loops: CDR1 SGHDT, CDR2 YYEEEE. V was pared by 2 bases and J by 2 bases, with 3 bases of the junction left unmatched. CDR3 length: 14 amino acids. CDR3 sequence: CASSLRGQNYGYTF. For the CDR3, the DNA is TGTGCCAGCAGCTTAAGGGGACAGAACTATGGCTACACCTTC.

The chain carries TRBV11-2 and TRBJ2-7; 8 bases map to TRBD2. The J segment lost 5 bases and the V segment lost 5 bases, leaving 11 bases of the junction unmatched. The CDR3 has 15 amino acids. The germline gives CDR1 SGHAT, CDR2 FQNNGV. This CDR3 reads CASSRSPSGYDEQYF. CDR3 sequence (DNA): TGTGCCAGCAGCCGATCTCCTAGCGGGTACGACGAGCAGTACTTC.

The chain recombines TRBV5-1 with TRBJ2-6; D is unresolved. The V and J ends lost 5 bases and 0 bases respectively, with 9 bases between them. CDR1 is SGHRS, CDR2 YFSETQ, per germline. This CDR3 spans 15 amino acids. The CDR3 sequence is CASSSLFSGANVLTF. Here the CDR3 DNA reads TGCGCCAGCAGTAGCCTTTTCTCTGGGGCCAACGTCCTGACTTTC.

This chain joins TRBV7-6 and TRBJ2-4; TRBD1 matches at 10 bases. Germline V gene data show CDR1 as SGHVS and CDR2 as FNYEAQ. CDR3 length: 19 amino acids. The J segment lost 1 base and the V segment lost 5 bases, leaving 14 bases of the junction unmatched. The CDR3 spells CASSPGQGETPTAKNIQYF. CDR3 DNA: TGTGCCAGCAGCCCTGGACAGGGGGAAACCCCCACGGCCAAAAACATTCAGTACTTC.

The chain is built from TRBV7-9 and TRBJ2-3; D not certain. V lost 5 bases, J lost 6 bases, and 9 bases lay in between. Germline lookup yields CDR1 SEHNR and CDR2 FQNEAQ (reference sequence). The length of the CDR3 is 12 residues. CDR3 bases: TGTGCCAGCAGCCACGGTGTCGATACGCAGTATTTT. It translates to CASSHGVDTQYF.

This clone was found a few times. One end of the junction varies from germline; a read error may be responsible. CDR3 amino acids: CSSSLVALERVETQYF. In nucleotides, the CDR3 is TGTTCCAGCAGCTTAGTCGCGCTCGAGCGGGTGGAGACCCAGTACTTC. The chain uses TRBV7-9 and TRBJ2-5, with D perhaps TRBD2 (6 bases). The CDR3 length is 16 residues. Germline CDR1 SEHNR, CDR2 FQNEAQ (reference sequence).

The V gene is TRBV7-3, the J gene TRBJ2-2, with TRBD2 matching 12 bases. Germline-derived CDR1 and CDR2 are SGHTA and FQGTGA. Trimming removed 1 base from V and 6 bases from J; junction bases left unmatched: 3. CDR3 length: 16 amino acids. The chain's CDR3 is CASSLRLAGVAGELFF. CDR3 nucleotide sequence: TGTGCCAGCAGCTTAAGACTAGCGGGAGTCGCCGGGGAGCTGTTTTTT.